Following are 21 T cell receptor beta chains from one sample sequenced in a study. TCRdb reanalysed the 5' RACE reads using MiXCR and keeps one entry per CDR3 protein. Of tens of thousands of distinct CDR3 sequences listed, about 29% were seen once; the top ten hold roughly 4.1%. The material sequenced was tumor-infiltrating memory CD4+ T cells sorted from the breast tumor. Subset reported: memory CD4+ T cells, CD4+CD45RO+CD25-. The receptors here all came from a female donor with breast cancer.

This clonotype has just a few counts. The V gene is TRBV5-1, the J gene TRBJ2-7; no clear D gene. This CDR3 contains 13 residues. V was pared by 2 bases and J by 2 bases, with 8 bases between. Per germline, CDR1 SGHRS and CDR2 YFSETQ. Written as DNA, the CDR3 is TGCGCCAGCAGCTTCGCGGATACCTACGAGCAGTACTTC. Its translation: CASSFADTYEQYF. The entire variable domain, with the rest obtained from reference TRBV5-1 and TRBJ2-7, is as follows: KAGVTQTPRYLIKTRGQQVTLSCSPISGHRSVSWYQQTPGQGLQFLFEYFSETQRNKGNFPGRFSGRQFSNSRSEMNVSTLELGDSALYLCASSFADTYEQYFGPGTRLTVT.

This clonotype was counted between two and nine times. The gene calls are TRBV28 and TRBJ2-3; D gene ambiguous. Trimming removed 7 bases at V and 1 base at J, with 3 bases between. In germline, CDR1 is MDHEN, CDR2 SYDVKM. CDR3 length equals 11 residues. CDR3 coding DNA: TGTGCCAGCATGGGCACAGATACGCAGTATTTT. This gives the protein CASMGTDTQYF.

This clonotype has just a few counts. The junction differs from germline at one of its ends, possibly a read error. The rearrangement links TRBV4-2 to TRBJ1-1, with D unclear. There are 14 residues in the CDR3. The germline V gene encodes CDR1 LGHNA and CDR2 YNFKEQ. CDR3 in DNA: TGTGCCAGCAGCCCCCTTATCTCGGCCACTGAAGCTCTCTTT. It encodes CASSPLISATEALF.

DNA of the CDR3: TGTGCCAGCTCACCACCGGCTAACTATGGCTACACCTTC. It yields the protein CASSPPANYGYTF. This chain uses TRBV18 with TRBJ1-2; D gene ambiguous. The CDR3 length is 13 residues. Germline V lookup: CDR1 KGHSH, CDR2 LQKENI. With 0 bases removed from V and 0 bases from J, the gap between germline ends came to 2 bases. The whole variable domain, remainder taken from reference TRBV18 and TRBJ1-2, is NAGVMQNPRHLVRRRGQEARLRCSPMKGHSHVYWYRQLPEEGLKFMVYLQKENIIDESGMPKERFSAEFPKEGPSILRIQQVVRGDSAAYFCASSPPANYGYTFGSGTRLTVV.

The chain combines TRBV5-1 with TRBJ1-3; 9 bases are a match to TRBD1. The CDR3 runs to 15 residues. V lost 2 bases to trimming and J lost 4 bases; unmatched junction nucleotides: 4. From germline, CDR1 is SGHRS and CDR2 YFSETQ. CDR3 sequence (DNA): TGCGCCAGCAGCTTCGGGACAGGGTTCGGAAACACCATATATTTT. Residues: CASSFGTGFGNTIYF.

The V call is TRBV12-3 or TRBV12-4, the J call TRBJ2-5; no reliable D call. The CDR3 extends over 14 amino acids. V was cut by 5 bases and J by 3 bases, with 13 bases left in between. The CDR3, as DNA: TGTGCCAGCAGTGGCTTGAGATTCGAAGAGACCCAGTACTTC. Translating it yields CASSGLRFEETQYF.

The rearrangement joins TRBV2 to TRBJ1-1; D call uncertain. The germline gives CDR1 SNHLY, CDR2 FYNNEI. The CDR3 covers 10 residues. Deletions cut 6 bases from V and 4 bases from J, with 3 bases between. CDR3 sequence: CASRVTEAFF. DNA for the CDR3: TGTGCCAGCAGGGTCACTGAAGCTTTCTTT.

This clonotype was seen more than once but under ten times. The junction differs from germline at one of its ends, possibly a read error. The V call is TRBV12-3 or TRBV12-4, the J call TRBJ2-2; 10 bases match TRBD1. This CDR3 is built from 15 residues. The CDR3 nucleotides read TGTGCCGGCAGTTTGGGACAGGGGAATACCGGGGAGCTGTTTTTT. Amino acids: CAGSLGQGNTGELFF.

The J gene is TRBJ2-2, the V gene TRBV27, with D perhaps TRBD2 (6 bases). Looked up from germline, CDR1 is MNHEY and CDR2 is SMNVEV (reference sequence). CDR3 length: 13 amino acids. V dropped 10 bases and J dropped 6 bases, with 15 bases sitting between them. The CDR3 here is CATAGALAGELFF. The CDR3 nucleotides are TGTGCCACAGCGGGCGCCCTGGCCGGGGAGCTGTTTTTT.

This clonotype showed up just a few times. The rearrangement uses TRBV20-1 and TRBJ1-2; 8 bases agree with TRBD1. The CDR3 is 15 residues long. Germline CDR1 DFQATT, CDR2 SNEGSKA (reference sequence). Trimming at V came to 0 bases and at J to 7 bases, leaving 10 bases not matched to a gene. The CDR3 protein is CSARDPNRGAGGYTF. CDR3 nucleotides: TGCAGTGCTAGAGATCCGAACAGGGGGGCCGGTGGCTACACCTTC.

The chain employs TRBV27 and TRBJ1-3; the D is unclear. This CDR3 contains 17 residues. The germline V gene has CDR1 MNHEY and CDR2 SMNVEV (reference sequence). Trimming took 1 base from V and 0 from J, leaving 13 bases between them. CDR3: CASSLFGPIYSGNTIYF. CDR3 bases: TGTGCCAGCAGTTTATTTGGTCCGATATACTCTGGAAACACCATATATTTT.

The chain couples TRBV5-1 to TRBJ2-2, with a tentative D call TRBD2 (6 bases). Germline V lookup: CDR1 SGHRS, CDR2 YFSETQ. The CDR3 sequence is 15 residues long. V was shortened by 8 bases and J by 0 bases, with 14 bases between the two germline ends. The CDR3 DNA reads as TGCGCCAGTAAGTCGGGACTTACGAACACCGGGGAGCTGTTTTTT. This gives the protein CASKSGLTNTGELFF.

The chain recombines TRBV30 with TRBJ1-1, with D possibly being TRBD1 (6 bases). The CDR3 covers 13 residues. Germline V gene sequence: CDR1 GTSNPN, CDR2 SVGIG (reference sequence). Trimming left V 4 bases short and J 1 base short, with 10 bases between. The CDR3 region is CAWTGDANTEAFF. In DNA, the CDR3 is TGTGCCTGGACAGGGGACGCGAACACTGAAGCTTTCTTT.

This clonotype was seen many times. CDR3 sequence: CASSLISGVLADNEQFF. In DNA form, the CDR3 reads TGCGCCAGCAGCTTGATCTCGGGGGTGTTGGCAGACAATGAGCAGTTCTTC. The chain joins TRBV5-1 to TRBJ2-1; weak D call: TRBD2 (6 bases). Germline V gives CDR1 SGHRS, CDR2 YFSETQ. This CDR3 comprises 17 residues. Trimming pared 1 base from V and 5 bases from J, leaving 19 bases between.

This clonotype was seen a handful of times. This chain connects TRBV5-1 to TRBJ1-1; the match to TRBD1 covers 7 bases. The CDR3 is 15 amino acids. Looked up from germline, CDR1 is SGHRS and CDR2 is YFSETQ. Trimming took 1 base from V and 0 from J; bases not matched to a gene: 3. As DNA, the CDR3 is TGCGCCAGCAGCTTGATGACAGGGATGAACACTGAAGCTTTCTTT. This sequence encodes CASSLMTGMNTEAFF.

The table lists this clonotype with many counts. This chain joins TRBV6-5 and TRBJ2-3; 7 bases are shared with TRBD2. With 5 bases clipped from V and 4 bases from J, the junction kept 12 bases outside the gene matches. From germline, CDR1 is MNHEY and CDR2 SVGAGI. This CDR3 has 16 amino acids. The CDR3 DNA sequence: TGTGCCAGCAGTGTCTCCAGAGCGGGACGAGCAGATACGCAGTATTTT. Translation gives CASSVSRAGRADTQYF.

The table lists this clonotype with many counts. This chain connects TRBV20-1 to TRBJ2-7, with a weak D call TRBD2 (5 bases). Trimming left V 6 bases short and J 3 bases short, with 9 bases between. The CDR3 consists of 11 residues. CDR1 is DFQATT and CDR2 is SNEGSKA in the germline V gene (reference sequence). The CDR3 loop reads CSADEGYEQYF. DNA of the CDR3: TGCAGTGCAGACGAGGGCTACGAGCAGTACTTC.

The rearrangement links TRBV7-3 to TRBJ2-1, with a tentative D call TRBD1 (5 bases). There are 14 residues in the CDR3. Germline values: CDR1 SGHTA, CDR2 FQGTGA. Trimming took off 5 bases at V and 7 bases at J, with 15 bases between the two ends. As DNA, the CDR3 is TGTGCCAGCAGCCCCTCAGGGCCGATGAATGAGCAGTTCTTC. Translated: CASSPSGPMNEQFF.

This clonotype was seen a few times. A read error may explain this, as a much larger clone is one base away. The chain employs TRBV29-1 and TRBJ2-3, with 12 bases matching TRBD2. Germline V gives CDR1 SQVTM, CDR2 ANQGSEA. The ends lost 8 bases at V and 2 bases at J; junction bases unmatched: 8. The CDR3 has 15 amino acids. The CDR3 here is CSITGLAGPTDTQYF. For the CDR3, the DNA is TGCAGCATTACTGGACTAGCGGGACCCACAGATACGCAGTATTTT.

This clonotype has more than one count but fewer than ten. The chain uses TRBV3-1 and TRBJ1-6, with D maybe TRBD1 (5 bases). The CDR3 has 12 amino acids. V lost 5 bases and J 10 bases, leaving 9 bases between the germline ends. CDR1 is LGHDT, CDR2 YNNKEL, per germline (reference sequence). The CDR3 loop is CASSTGESPLHF. Here the CDR3 DNA reads TGTGCCAGCAGCACGGGGGAATCACCCCTCCACTTT.

The chain combines TRBV27 with TRBJ2-7; 7 bases align to TRBD1. V was pared by 6 bases and J by 4 bases, with 15 bases of the junction left unmatched. This CDR3 spans 16 amino acids. Germline lookup yields CDR1 MNHEY and CDR2 SMNVEV (reference sequence). CDR3 in DNA: TGTGCCAGCAGCCCAATAGGGGGCTCCGCCTCTTACGAGCAGTACTTC. Translated: CASSPIGGSASYEQYF.